One and the same sample provided the 24 T cell receptor beta chains below, sequenced in a study of regulatory T cells in long-lasting Graves disease (dated by TCRdb to about 2021). The label giving this sample's time point can be read as: persistent/refractory GD, antithyroid drugs over 5 years with positive TRAb. For both TCR sequencing and RNA sequencing, RNA was extracted from PBMCs using TRIzol. Libraries were prepared through multiplex PCR. Sequenced using an Illumina HiSeq 4000. TCR beta libraries were built with iRepertoire HTBI primers and Arm-PCR amplification of CDR3 regions. In-frame beta chains were kept once TCRdb had trimmed the public reads at Q25 with fastp and called clones with MiXCR. For every CDR3 protein sequence, its rows merge into one entry that carries the most common genes and DNA. The sample table contains hundreds of thousands of distinct CDR3 sequences; only one count was recorded for around a fifth of them. Jointly, the top ten make up 7.1% of the sample.

This sample comprised peripheral blood mononuclear cells (PBMCs), obtained when the disease was refractory, from a patient treated with antithyroid drugs. The source is a female donor with Graves disease.

The chain carries TRBV24-1 and TRBJ2-6; 10 bases agree with TRBD1. The CDR3 is made up of 16 amino acids. The germline CDR1 and CDR2 sequences are KGHDR and SFDVKD. After removal of 5 bases from V and 3 bases from J, the junction contained 3 bases not matched to a gene. CDR3 nucleotide sequence: TGTGCCACCAGTGTCGGACAGGGGGTTGGGGCCAACGTCCTGACTTTC. Translated: CATSVGQGVGANVLTF.

CDR3 coding DNA: TGTGCCACTCAGTGGCCGAACACCGGGGAGCTGTTTTTT. This sequence encodes CATQWPNTGELFF. V usage is TRBV19 and J usage is TRBJ2-2; D gene ambiguous. There are 13 residues in the CDR3. Deletions cut 10 bases from V and 0 bases from J, with 9 bases between. Germline assignment: CDR1 LNHDA and CDR2 SQIVND (reference sequence).

This chain links TRBV12-3 or TRBV12-4 with TRBJ2-7; 10 bases map to TRBD2. The CDR3 runs to 14 residues. J lost 5 bases, V lost 3 bases, and 4 bases had no gene match. CDR3 protein: CASSLVSGRHEQYF. The CDR3 DNA reads TGTGCCAGCAGTTTGGTTAGCGGGAGGCACGAGCAGTACTTC.

This clonotype was counted ten times or more. The rearrangement uses TRBV28 and TRBJ2-7, with a possible D match to TRBD1 (6 bases). CDR3 size: 13 residues. Germline V gene data show CDR1 as MDHEN and CDR2 as SYDVKM. The V end lost 6 bases, the J end lost 2 bases, and 11 bases lay between the germline ends. Here the CDR3 DNA reads TGTGCCAGCAGCTCCGGACAGACCTACGAGCAGTACTTC. Its protein is CASSSGQTYEQYF.

This clonotype showed up many times. The chain links TRBV11-2 to TRBJ1-2; D may be TRBD1 (6 bases). The CDR3 is made up of 13 amino acids. Deletions cut 5 bases from V and 7 bases from J, with 14 bases between. The germline V gene has CDR1 SGHAT and CDR2 FQNNGV. Here the CDR3 DNA reads TGTGCCAGCAGCCGGTTGAGGGGGGGTGGCTACACCTTC. The encoded protein is CASSRLRGGGYTF.

The rearrangement uses TRBV20-1 and TRBJ2-2; 8 positions agree with TRBD1. Germline assignment: CDR1 DFQATT and CDR2 SNEGSKA (reference sequence). V was pared by 6 bases and J by 14 bases, with 11 bases of the junction left unmatched. CDR3 length: 12 amino acids. The CDR3 coding sequence is TGCAGTGCAATAACACAGGGGGGATTTCTGTTTTTT. Protein sequence: CSAITQGGFLFF.

This clonotype was detected ten times or more. J is TRBJ1-2 and V is TRBV5-5; 8 bases are shared with TRBD1. The CDR3 sequence is 14 residues long. V lost 5 bases, J lost 1 base, and 4 bases stayed unmatched. Germline V CDR1 and CDR2: SGHKS, YYEKEE (reference sequence). CDR3: CASSLDRGNYGYTF. DNA for the CDR3: TGTGCCAGCAGTTTAGACAGGGGTAACTATGGCTACACCTTC. Based on the CDR3 plus reference TRBV5-5 and TRBJ1-2, the full variable domain is DAGVTQSPTHLIKTRGQQVTLRCSPISGHKSVSWYQQVLGQGPQFIFQYYEKEERGRGNFPDRFSARQFPNYSSELNVNALLLGDSALYLCASSLDRGNYGYTFGSGTRLTVV.

CDR3 residues: CASSISWDSSYNEQFF. The CDR3 region has the DNA TGTGCCAGTAGTATTTCCTGGGACAGCTCCTACAATGAGCAGTTCTTC. The chain recombines TRBV19 with TRBJ2-1, with 7 bases lining up with TRBD1. The V segment lost 3 bases and the J segment 0 bases; nucleotides outside the gene matches: 5. The germline gives CDR1 LNHDA, CDR2 SQIVND (reference sequence). This CDR3 spans 16 amino acids.

This clonotype was observed a handful of times. Just one base apart from a much larger clone, this may be a read error. This rearrangement joins TRBV6-2 or TRBV6-3 to TRBJ2-7; D is unresolved. V lost 0 bases, J lost 0 bases, and 6 bases lay in between. The germline V gene encodes CDR1 MNHEY and CDR2 SVGEGT. The CDR3 runs 14 residues. The CDR3 nucleotides are TGTGCCAGCAGTTACTCGAGACGCTCCTACGAGCAGTACTTC. Its translation is CASSYSRRSYEQYF.

This clonotype was found many times. This chain uses TRBV28 with TRBJ1-1; D is ambiguous. CDR1 is MDHEN and CDR2 is SYDVKM in the germline V gene. CDR3 length: 16 residues. V was cut by 0 bases and J by 0 bases, with 11 bases left in between. This chain's CDR3 is CASSLWGLSMNTEAFF. CDR3 sequence (DNA): TGTGCCAGCAGTTTATGGGGTCTATCGATGAACACTGAAGCTTTCTTT.

This clonotype was seen only a few times. The rearrangement joins TRBV19 to TRBJ1-2; D not resolved. Trimming stripped 6 bases from V and 2 bases from J, with 10 bases between. Germline V gives CDR1 LNHDA, CDR2 SQIVND (reference sequence). This CDR3 contains 13 residues. CDR3 protein: CASRVRENYGYTF. CDR3 DNA: TGTGCCAGTAGAGTCCGGGAAAACTATGGCTACACCTTC.

This clonotype was recorded many times. The rearrangement joins TRBV12-3 or TRBV12-4 to TRBJ2-7; the D is unclear. The CDR3 has 14 amino acids. Trimming pared 5 bases from V and 0 bases from J, leaving 11 bases between. The CDR3 coding sequence is TGTGCCAGCAGTCCCACGGGCGCCTCCTACGAGCAGTACTTC. This translates into CASSPTGASYEQYF.

This chain links TRBV7-2 with TRBJ2-7, with TRBD2 matching over 11 bases. Germline V gene lookup returns CDR1 SGHTA and CDR2 FQGNSA. After removal of 4 bases from V and 7 bases from J, the junction contained 9 bases not matched to a gene. This CDR3 contains 15 residues. The CDR3 loop is CASSYRLAGIPEQYF. The CDR3, as DNA: TGTGCCAGCAGCTATAGACTAGCGGGGATTCCTGAGCAGTACTTC.

This sequence joins TRBV28 and TRBJ2-1; D possibly uses TRBD1 or TRBD2 (5 bases each). The CDR3 contains 15 residues. Trimming pared 3 bases from V and 7 bases from J, leaving 16 bases between. The V gene's germline CDR1 is MDHEN and CDR2 SYDVKM. This CDR3 reads CASSFRDAWENEQFF. The CDR3, as DNA: TGTGCCAGCAGTTTCAGGGACGCCTGGGAAAATGAGCAGTTCTTC.

This clonotype was counted once. A single base separates this from a much larger clone, so it may be a read error. The chain employs TRBV28 and TRBJ1-6; no clear D gene. The CDR3 spans 15 residues. Germline V gene lookup returns CDR1 MDHEN and CDR2 SYDVKM. The CDR3 reads CVSSNLEQINSPLHF. The CDR3 region has the DNA TGTGTCAGCAGTAATTTGGAACAGATCAATTCACCCCTCCACTTT. Looking up the rest from reference TRBV28 and TRBJ1-6 gives the full variable domain: DVKVTQSSRYLVKRTGEKVFLECVQDMDHENMFWYRQDPGLGLRLIYFSYDVKMKEKGDIPEGYSVSREKKERFSLILESASTNQTSMYLCVSSNLEQINSPLHFGNGTRLTVT.

The chain links TRBV5-1 to TRBJ1-1, with D unresolved. Germline assignment: CDR1 SGHRS and CDR2 YFSETQ. Trimming removed 0 bases from V and 2 bases from J, with 14 bases in between. CDR3 length equals 16 residues. CDR3: CASSLDGSGANTEAFF. The CDR3, as DNA: TGCGCCAGCAGCTTGGATGGGTCAGGAGCTAACACTGAAGCTTTCTTT.

This clonotype has ten or more counts. This chain connects TRBV2 to TRBJ1-5; 7 bases fit TRBD1. Trimming cost V 10 bases and J 3 bases; bases outside gene matches: 9. CDR1 and CDR2 (germline): SNHLY, FYNNEI. This CDR3 is 14 amino acids long. The CDR3 here is CATTLTGYNQPQHF. The DNA of the CDR3 is TGTGCCACTACCCTGACAGGGTACAATCAGCCCCAGCATTTT. Full variable domain (missing parts from reference TRBV2 and TRBJ1-5): EPEVTQTPSHQVTQMGQEVILRCVPISNHLYFYWYRQILGQKVEFLVSFYNNEISEKSEIFDDQFSVERPDGSNFTLKIRSTKLEDSAMYFCATTLTGYNQPQHFGDGTRLSIL.

This clonotype was seen only a few times. The chain employs TRBV6-2 or TRBV6-3 and TRBJ2-2; D gene unclear. Germline V gives CDR1 MNHEY, CDR2 SVGEGT. CDR3 length: 12 residues. Written as DNA, the CDR3 is TGTGCTACTACAGCGAACACCGGGGAGCTGTTTTTT. Translation: CATTANTGELFF.

The sample holds many counts of this clonotype. DNA of the CDR3: TGTGCCAGCAGCCCACGGGGGCACGAGCAGTACTTC. Translated, it gives CASSPRGHEQYF. The chain combines TRBV6-1 with TRBJ2-7; D is perhaps TRBD1 or TRBD2 (6 bases each). Between the trimmed V and J ends, which lost 6 bases and 5 bases, there was a span of 11 bases. CDR3 length: 12 amino acids. Germline loops: CDR1 MNHNS, CDR2 SASEGT.

This clonotype was detected only a few times. The V gene is TRBV6-5, the J gene TRBJ1-6, with TRBD1 as a possible D gene (5 bases). Germline CDR1 MNHEY, CDR2 SVGAGI. With 2 bases removed from V and 8 bases from J, the gap between germline ends came to 13 bases. The CDR3 is 15 residues long. The chain's CDR3 is CASSYAGRRDSPLHF. Written as DNA, the CDR3 is TGTGCCAGCAGTTACGCGGGACGCCGAGATTCACCCCTCCACTTT.

The table lists this clonotype with a few counts. The chain combines TRBV12-3 or TRBV12-4 with TRBJ2-7; 11 bases match TRBD2. The V segment lost 4 bases and the J segment 0 bases; nucleotides outside the gene matches: 5. This CDR3 is built from 16 residues. This CDR3 is CASSSRLAGPSYEQYF. The CDR3 bases are TGTGCCAGCAGTTCCAGACTAGCGGGACCCTCCTACGAGCAGTACTTC.

V usage is TRBV10-3 and J usage is TRBJ2-5; either TRBD1 or TRBD2 may fit D (5 bases each). CDR3 size: 15 residues. Germline CDR1 reads ENHRY; CDR2 reads SYGVKD. Trimming left V 3 bases short and J 4 bases short, with 15 bases between. The CDR3 region is CAISEGAERGETQYF. The CDR3 DNA reads as TGTGCCATCAGTGAAGGAGCGGAGAGGGGAGAGACCCAGTACTTC.

This chain links TRBV6-1 with TRBJ2-6; either TRBD1 or TRBD2 may fit D (5 bases each). This CDR3 is built from 17 residues. The V end lost 6 bases, the J end lost 0 bases, and 15 bases lay between the germline ends. Looked up from germline, CDR1 is MNHNS and CDR2 is SASEGT. CDR3 coding DNA: TGTGCCAGCAGCCGCACCGGGGCTGTCTCTGGGGCCAACGTCCTGACTTTC. This gives the protein CASSRTGAVSGANVLTF.

At least ten counts were recorded for this clonotype. The genes are TRBV2 and TRBJ2-5; 7 positions agree with TRBD2. This CDR3 has 15 amino acids. Germline CDR1 is SNHLY and CDR2 is FYNNEI. J lost 5 bases, V lost 3 bases, and 9 bases had no gene match. The CDR3 loop is CASSDFGGNPETQYF. The CDR3 bases are TGTGCCAGCAGTGACTTCGGGGGGAATCCTGAGACCCAGTACTTC.